The clone carrying this T cell receptor (beta chain) appeared once. Original processing notes: Quantification of nucleated cells was approximated via reference gene primer amplification. Clones were read by immunoSEQ multiplex PCR, and TCRdb kept only the in-frame ones, dropping some. The D gene and trimming were derived from the DNA, and the V and J assignments and clone size from that table. Here the sample spans approximately 390,000 clones, around 87% being singletons. The record originates from a study of blood T cell repertoires in COVID-19. Study summary: Collection of acute and convalescent COVID-19 samples took place in the United States, Italy and Spain. In each case, the material was cDNA or gDNA derived from T cells, B-cell-depleted T cells, or PBMCs.

Seattle cases were enrolled at active infection and followed longitudinally. Trimming removed 5 bases at V and 5 bases at J, with 30 bases between. The CDR3 spans 19 residues. CDR1 is LGHDT and CDR2 is YNNKEL in the germline V gene (reference sequence). The J gene is TRBJ2-5, the V gene TRBV3-1 (or the pseudogene TRBV3-2), with D possibly matching TRBD1 (6 bases). The sequence derives from a woman aged 60 to 75 with COVID-19, enrolled during active disease. Sequenced: peripheral blood. This CDR3 is CASSSQVGRTVLTVETQYF. The CDR3 DNA follows: TGTGCCAGCAGCTCACAAGTAGGCCGGACAGTTCTAACGGTCGAGACCCAGTACTTC.